This T cell receptor (beta chain) was sequenced during a study of cytomegalovirus exposure and HLA in healthy donors. General observations from the study: Most TCR sequences showed up rarely, but some public TCRs showed up in many donors. Presence/absence analyses assumed roughly uniform sequencing depth across donors. According to an earlier analysis, most TCR beta V segments yielded productive rearrangements about 87% or about 30% of the time. As a later analysis showed, several of the most significant clusters appeared to be linked to common viral pathogens.

60 Vbeta and 13 Jbeta primers were used in PCR. Only in-frame clones appear in the TCRdb table, and some are missing; sequencing was by immunoSEQ multiplex PCR. This sample has approximately 160,000 clones; about three quarters occur once, and the top ten carry 0.6% to 0.9%. A word on this clone: Its antigen remains unknown.

Sample: PBMCs. This receptor was taken from a female donor in good health and CMV-seronegative.

The CDR3 DNA reads as TGCGCCAGCAGCTTGGGTGTGGGGCAGATGAACACTGAAGCTTTCTTT. Its protein product is CASSLGVGQMNTEAFF. V usage is TRBV5-1 and J usage is TRBJ1-1; TRBD1 is a possible D gene (5 bases). Between the trimmed V and J ends, which lost 0 bases and 0 bases, there was a span of 12 bases. Looked up from germline, CDR1 is SGHRS and CDR2 is YFSETQ. This CDR3 spans 16 amino acids.